A selection of T cell receptor beta chains follows, all from one sample in a study of blood T cell repertoires in COVID-19. Profiling relied on immunoSEQ multiplex PCR, and the TCRdb table lists in-frame clones only, not all of them. The sample has some 130,000 clones, 78% seen once; the top ten hold about 10%. Sequenced sample: peripheral blood. The receptors originated from a man between 60 and 75 years old who had recovered from COVID-19. CDR3s include the opening cysteine and the closing phenylalanine or tryptophan. The D gene is left open where the match is weak. Where a row states a size, it is once, few, many or the class of an expanded clone; other rows omit it.

j_call,clone_size,v_call,d_call,cdr3_nt,cdr3_aa
TRBJ1-4,.,TRBV5-6,.,TGTGCCAGCAGCTCGGCCGAGGGAGCTTTTAATGAAAAACTGTTTTTT,CASSSAEGAFNEKLFF
TRBJ2-7,.,TRBV25-1,TRBD1,TGTGCCAGCCTAAGGACAGGTACGAACGAGCAGTACTTC,CASLRTGTNEQYF
TRBJ2-7,.,TRBV28,TRBD2,TGTGCCAGCAGCGATAGCGGGTACGAGCAGTACTTC,CASSDSGYEQYF
TRBJ2-2,.,TRBV10-3,.,TGTGCCATCAGTTTGGGACAGAACACCGGGGAGCTGTTTTTT,CAISLGQNTGELFF
TRBJ1-5,once,TRBV4-2,.,TGTGCCAGCAGCCAAGGGTTCGGGCAGCCCCAGCATTTT,CASSQGFGQPQHF
TRBJ2-2,.,TRBV10-3,TRBD2,TGTGCCATCAGTGAAAGGCTAGCGGGAGAGGCCGGGGAGCTGTTTTTT,CAISERLAGEAGELFF
TRBJ1-6,.,TRBV19,.,TGTGCCAGTAGTCCGCTCCGGGTGGATTCACCCCTCCACTTT,CASSPLRVDSPLHF
TRBJ2-5,once,TRBV7-9,.,TGTGCCAGCAGCCGCCGCCCCGGGTCCAACTCTCAAGAGACCCAGTACTTC,CASSRRPGSNSQETQYF
TRBJ1-1,.,TRBV27,.,TGTGCCGTGCCCAGGGCTAACACTGAAGCTTTCTTT,CAVPRANTEAFF
TRBJ2-5,.,TRBV19,.,TGTGCCAGTAGTCCCGGACTGATTCTGGGAACCCAGTACTTC,CASSPGLILGTQYF
TRBJ1-4,.,TRBV28,.,TGTGCCAGCAACGGTGCTAATGAAAAACTGTTTTTT,CASNGANEKLFF
TRBJ1-1,few,TRBV2,.,TGTGCCAGCAGTAAAACGGGACATCTGAACACTGAAGCTTTCTTT,CASSKTGHLNTEAFF
TRBJ2-7,.,TRBV6-5,TRBD2,TGTGCCAGCAAGAAGCAACTAGCGGTCTACGAGCAGTACTTC,CASKKQLAVYEQYF
TRBJ2-2,.,TRBV7-3,.,TGTGCCAGCAGCTTGAGCATCCCGGGCACCGGGGAGCTGTTTTTT,CASSLSIPGTGELFF
TRBJ2-3,.,TRBV5-1,.,TGCGCCAGCGAACTAGGAGATACGCAGTATTTT,CASELGDTQYF
TRBJ2-1,.,TRBV18,TRBD2,TGTGCCAGCTCACCTACCGGGACTAGCGGGGGGTATGAGCCCTACAATGAGCAGTTCTTC,CASSPTGTSGGYEPYNEQFF
TRBJ1-2,.,TRBV27,.,TGTGCCAGCAGTACCCGGGACTCCGCGAGTGGCTACACCTTC,CASSTRDSASGYTF
TRBJ1-2,.,TRBV6-6,TRBD1,TGTGCCAGCACCGGGGGGGGACAGTTCTATGGCTACACCTTC,CASTGGGQFYGYTF
TRBJ2-2,.,TRBV6-5,TRBD1,TGTGCCAGCAGTCCGCGACAGGGGCGCACCGGGGAGCTGTTTTTT,CASSPRQGRTGELFF
TRBJ1-4,.,TRBV29-1,.,TGCAGCGTTCGACAGACTTCCATAAGAGAAAAACTGTTTTTT,CSVRQTSIREKLFF